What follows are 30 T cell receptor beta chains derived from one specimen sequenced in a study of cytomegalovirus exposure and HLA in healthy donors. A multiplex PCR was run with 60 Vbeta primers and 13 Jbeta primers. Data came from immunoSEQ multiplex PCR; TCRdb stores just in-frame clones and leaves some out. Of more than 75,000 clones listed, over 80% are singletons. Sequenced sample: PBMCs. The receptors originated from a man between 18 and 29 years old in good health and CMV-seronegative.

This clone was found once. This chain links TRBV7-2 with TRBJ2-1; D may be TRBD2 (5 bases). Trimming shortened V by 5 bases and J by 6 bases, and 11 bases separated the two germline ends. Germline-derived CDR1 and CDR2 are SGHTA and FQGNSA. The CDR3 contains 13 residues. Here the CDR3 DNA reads TGTGCCAGCAGCGCAGGACTGGGCAATGAGCAGTTCTTC. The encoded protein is CASSAGLGNEQFF.

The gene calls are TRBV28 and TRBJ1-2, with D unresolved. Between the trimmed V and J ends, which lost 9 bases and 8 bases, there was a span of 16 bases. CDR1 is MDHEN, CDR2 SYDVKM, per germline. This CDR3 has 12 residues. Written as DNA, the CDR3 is TGTGCCAGTGACCGAGGGAATCGGGGCTACACCTTC. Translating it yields CASDRGNRGYTF.

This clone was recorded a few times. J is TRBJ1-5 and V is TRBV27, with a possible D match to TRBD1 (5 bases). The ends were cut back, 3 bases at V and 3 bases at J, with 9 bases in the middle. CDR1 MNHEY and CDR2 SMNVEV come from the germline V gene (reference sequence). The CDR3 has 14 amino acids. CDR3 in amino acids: CASSFGGTNQPQHF. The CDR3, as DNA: TGTGCCAGCAGTTTTGGGGGGACCAATCAGCCCCAGCATTTT.

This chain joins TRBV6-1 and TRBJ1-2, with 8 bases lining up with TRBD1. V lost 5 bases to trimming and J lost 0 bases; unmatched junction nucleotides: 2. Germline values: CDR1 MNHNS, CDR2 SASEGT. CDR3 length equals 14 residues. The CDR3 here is CASSWDRTNYGYTF. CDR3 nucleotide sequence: TGTGCCAGCAGTTGGGACAGGACTAACTATGGCTACACCTTC.

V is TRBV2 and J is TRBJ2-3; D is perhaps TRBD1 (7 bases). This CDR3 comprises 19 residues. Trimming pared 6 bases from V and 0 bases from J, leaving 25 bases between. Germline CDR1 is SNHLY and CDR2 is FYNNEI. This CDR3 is CASRWRGLNPRLSTDTQYF. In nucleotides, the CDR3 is TGTGCCAGCAGGTGGAGGGGGCTAAACCCGCGCCTAAGCACAGATACGCAGTATTTT.

The CDR3 region is CASSEGSGYYEQYF. Written as DNA, the CDR3 is TGTGCCAGCAGTGAAGGGAGCGGTTACTACGAGCAGTACTTC. V usage is TRBV2 and J usage is TRBJ2-7; D is perhaps TRBD2 (5 bases). The CDR3 extends over 14 amino acids. CDR1 is SNHLY, CDR2 FYNNEI, per germline. Trimming shortened V by 1 base and J by 3 bases, and 10 bases separated the two germline ends.

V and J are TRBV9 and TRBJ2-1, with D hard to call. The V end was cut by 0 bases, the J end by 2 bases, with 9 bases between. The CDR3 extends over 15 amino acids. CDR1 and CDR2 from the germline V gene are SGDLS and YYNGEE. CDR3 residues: CASSVGPQAYNEQFF. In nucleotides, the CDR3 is TGTGCCAGCAGCGTAGGTCCCCAGGCCTACAATGAGCAGTTCTTC.

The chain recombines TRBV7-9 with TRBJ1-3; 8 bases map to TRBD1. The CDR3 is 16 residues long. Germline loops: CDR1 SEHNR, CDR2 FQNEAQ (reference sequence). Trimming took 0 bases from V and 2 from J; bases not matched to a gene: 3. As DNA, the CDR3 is TGTGCCAGCAGCTTAGCGGCAGGGGGCGCTGGAAACACCATATATTTT. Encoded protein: CASSLAAGGAGNTIYF.

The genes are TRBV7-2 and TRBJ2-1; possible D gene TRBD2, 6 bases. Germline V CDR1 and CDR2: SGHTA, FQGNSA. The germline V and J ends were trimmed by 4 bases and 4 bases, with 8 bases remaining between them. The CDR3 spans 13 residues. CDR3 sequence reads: CASSSTRYNEQFF. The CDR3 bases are TGTGCCAGCAGCTCGACTAGATACAATGAGCAGTTCTTC.

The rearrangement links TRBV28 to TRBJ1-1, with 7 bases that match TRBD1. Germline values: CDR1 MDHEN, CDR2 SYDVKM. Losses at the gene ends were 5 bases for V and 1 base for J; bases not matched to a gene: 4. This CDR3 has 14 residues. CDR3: CASSTDRANTEAFF. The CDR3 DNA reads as TGTGCCAGCAGTACCGACAGGGCGAACACTGAAGCTTTCTTT.

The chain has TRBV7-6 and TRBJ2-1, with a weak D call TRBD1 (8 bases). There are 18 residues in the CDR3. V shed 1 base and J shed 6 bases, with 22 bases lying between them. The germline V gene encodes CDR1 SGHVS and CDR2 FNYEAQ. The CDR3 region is CASSLVAGGLADANEQFF. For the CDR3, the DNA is TGTGCCAGCAGCTTAGTTGCAGGGGGCCTAGCGGACGCCAATGAGCAGTTCTTC.

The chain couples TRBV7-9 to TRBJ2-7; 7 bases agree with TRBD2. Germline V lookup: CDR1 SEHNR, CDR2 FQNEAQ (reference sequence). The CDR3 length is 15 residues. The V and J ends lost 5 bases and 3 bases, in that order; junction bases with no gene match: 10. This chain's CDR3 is CASSMTTLAYYEQYF. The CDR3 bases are TGTGCCAGCAGCATGACCACACTAGCGTACTACGAGCAGTACTTC.

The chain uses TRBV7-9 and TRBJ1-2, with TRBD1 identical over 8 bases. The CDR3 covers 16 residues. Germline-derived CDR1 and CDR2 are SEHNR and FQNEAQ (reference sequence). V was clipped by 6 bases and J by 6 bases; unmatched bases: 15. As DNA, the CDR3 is TGTGCCAGCAGGATCGGACAGGGTCCCCTCCTGGATGGCTACACCTTC. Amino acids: CASRIGQGPLLDGYTF.

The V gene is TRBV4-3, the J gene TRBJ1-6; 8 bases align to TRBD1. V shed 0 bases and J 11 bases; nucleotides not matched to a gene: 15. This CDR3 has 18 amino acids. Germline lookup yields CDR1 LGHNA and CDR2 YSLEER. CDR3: CASSQDPPLTGALPPLHF. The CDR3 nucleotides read TGCGCCAGCAGCCAAGATCCCCCGTTGACAGGGGCTTTGCCACCCCTCCACTTT.

The DNA for the CDR3 is TGTGCCAGCAGCTTGGGCCTAGCGGGACCATACGAGCAGTACTTC. Translation gives CASSLGLAGPYEQYF. The chain joins TRBV5-5 to TRBJ2-7, with 9 bases fitting TRBD2. This CDR3 contains 15 residues. After removal of 0 bases from V and 4 bases from J, the junction contained 5 bases not matched to a gene. From germline, CDR1 is SGHKS and CDR2 YYEKEE (reference sequence).

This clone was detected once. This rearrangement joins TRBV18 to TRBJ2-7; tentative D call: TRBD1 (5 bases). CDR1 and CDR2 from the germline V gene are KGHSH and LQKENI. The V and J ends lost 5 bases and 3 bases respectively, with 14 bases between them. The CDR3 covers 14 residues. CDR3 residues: CASSKGAFDYEQYF. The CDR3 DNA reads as TGTGCCAGCTCAAAAGGGGCCTTTGACTACGAGCAGTACTTC.

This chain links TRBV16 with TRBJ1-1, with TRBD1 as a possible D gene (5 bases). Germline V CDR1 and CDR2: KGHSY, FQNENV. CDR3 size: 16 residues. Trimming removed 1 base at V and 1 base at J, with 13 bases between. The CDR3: CASSQYIAGRNTEAFF. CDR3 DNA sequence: TGTGCCAGCAGCCAATATATAGCAGGGCGGAACACTGAAGCTTTCTTT.

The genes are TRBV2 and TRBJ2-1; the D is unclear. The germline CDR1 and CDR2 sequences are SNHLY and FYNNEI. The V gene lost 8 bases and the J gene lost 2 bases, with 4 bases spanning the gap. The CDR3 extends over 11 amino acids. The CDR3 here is CASPTYNEQFF. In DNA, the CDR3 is TGTGCCAGCCCCACCTACAATGAGCAGTTCTTC.

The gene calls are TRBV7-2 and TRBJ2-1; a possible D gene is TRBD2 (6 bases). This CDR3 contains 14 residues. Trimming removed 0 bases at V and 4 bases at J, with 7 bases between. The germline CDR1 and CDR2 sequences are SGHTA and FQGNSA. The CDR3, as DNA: TGTGCCAGCAGCTTAGCCGGAGGGTACAATGAGCAGTTCTTC. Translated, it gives CASSLAGGYNEQFF. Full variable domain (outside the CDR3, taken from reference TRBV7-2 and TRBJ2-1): GAGVSQSPSNKVTEKGKDVELRCDPISGHTALYWYRQSLGQGLEFLIYFQGNSAPDKSGLPSDRFSAERTGGSVSTLTIQRTQQEDSAVYLCASSLAGGYNEQFFGPGTRLTVL.

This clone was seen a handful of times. CDR3 nucleotide sequence: TGCAGCGTTGTAGGCGGGCAGTCAGCCACTGAAGCTTTCTTT. Encoded protein: CSVVGGQSATEAFF. The chain carries TRBV29-1 and TRBJ1-1; D gene ambiguous. The ends were cut back, 4 bases at V and 4 bases at J, with 16 bases in the middle. The CDR3 is 14 residues long. Germline values: CDR1 SQVTM, CDR2 ANQGSEA.

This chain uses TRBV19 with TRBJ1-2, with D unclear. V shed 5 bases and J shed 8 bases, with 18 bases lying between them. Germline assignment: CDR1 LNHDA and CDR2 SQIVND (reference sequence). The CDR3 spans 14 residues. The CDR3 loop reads CASSGGISVYGYTF. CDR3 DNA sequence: TGTGCCAGTAGTGGCGGGATTTCCGTATACGGCTACACCTTC.

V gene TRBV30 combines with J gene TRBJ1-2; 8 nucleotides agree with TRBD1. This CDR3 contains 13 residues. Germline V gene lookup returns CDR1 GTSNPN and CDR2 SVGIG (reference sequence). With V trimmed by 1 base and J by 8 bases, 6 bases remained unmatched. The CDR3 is CAWSALDRVGYTF. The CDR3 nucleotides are TGTGCCTGGAGTGCCCTGGACAGGGTCGGCTACACCTTC.

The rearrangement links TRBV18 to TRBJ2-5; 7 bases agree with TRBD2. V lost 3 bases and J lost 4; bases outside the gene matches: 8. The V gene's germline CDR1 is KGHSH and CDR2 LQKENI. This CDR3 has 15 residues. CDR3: CASSPFQGGGETQYF. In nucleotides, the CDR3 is TGTGCCAGCTCACCGTTTCAGGGCGGGGGAGAGACCCAGTACTTC. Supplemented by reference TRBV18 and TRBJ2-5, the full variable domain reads NAGVMQNPRHLVRRRGQEARLRCSPMKGHSHVYWYRQLPEEGLKFMVYLQKENIIDESGMPKERFSAEFPKEGPSILRIQQVVRGDSAAYFCASSPFQGGGETQYFGPGTRLLVL.

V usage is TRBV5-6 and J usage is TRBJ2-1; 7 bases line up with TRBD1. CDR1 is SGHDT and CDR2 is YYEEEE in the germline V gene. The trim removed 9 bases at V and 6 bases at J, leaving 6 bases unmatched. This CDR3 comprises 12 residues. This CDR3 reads CAMSGQTNEQFF. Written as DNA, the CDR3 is TGTGCCATGTCGGGACAGACCAATGAGCAGTTCTTC.

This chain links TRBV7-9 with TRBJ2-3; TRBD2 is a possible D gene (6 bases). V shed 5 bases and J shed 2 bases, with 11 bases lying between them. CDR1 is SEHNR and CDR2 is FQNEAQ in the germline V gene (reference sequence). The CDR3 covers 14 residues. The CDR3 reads CASSPSGLTDTQYF. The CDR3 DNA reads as TGTGCCAGCAGCCCAAGCGGGCTCACAGATACGCAGTATTTT.

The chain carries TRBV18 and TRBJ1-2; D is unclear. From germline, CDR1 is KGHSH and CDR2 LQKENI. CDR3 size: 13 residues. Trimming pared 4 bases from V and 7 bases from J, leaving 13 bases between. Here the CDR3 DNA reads TGTGCCAGCTCACATCGACTAACGGGTGGCTACACCTTC. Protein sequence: CASSHRLTGGYTF.

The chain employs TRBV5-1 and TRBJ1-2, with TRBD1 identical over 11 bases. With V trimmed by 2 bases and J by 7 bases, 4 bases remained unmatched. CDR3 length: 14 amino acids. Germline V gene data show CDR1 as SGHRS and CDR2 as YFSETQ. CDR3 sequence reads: CASSFGQGAGGYTF. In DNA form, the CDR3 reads TGCGCCAGCAGCTTCGGACAGGGGGCAGGTGGCTACACCTTC.

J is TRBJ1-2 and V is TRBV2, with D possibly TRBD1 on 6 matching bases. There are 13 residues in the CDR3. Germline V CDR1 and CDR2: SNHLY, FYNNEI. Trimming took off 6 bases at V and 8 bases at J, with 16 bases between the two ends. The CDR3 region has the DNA TGTGCCAGCAGGGAATCAAGGGGGTCCGGCTACACCTTC. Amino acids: CASRESRGSGYTF.

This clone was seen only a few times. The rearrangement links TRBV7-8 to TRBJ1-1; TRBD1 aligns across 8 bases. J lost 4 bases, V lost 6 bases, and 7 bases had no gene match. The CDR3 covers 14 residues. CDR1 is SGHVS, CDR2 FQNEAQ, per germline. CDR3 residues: CASSIVQGATEAFF. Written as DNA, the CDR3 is TGTGCCAGCAGTATCGTCCAGGGGGCCACTGAAGCTTTCTTT.

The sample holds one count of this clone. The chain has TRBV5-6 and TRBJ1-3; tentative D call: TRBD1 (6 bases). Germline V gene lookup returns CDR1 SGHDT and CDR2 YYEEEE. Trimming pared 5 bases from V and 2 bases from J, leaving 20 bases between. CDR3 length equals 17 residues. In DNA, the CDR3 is TGTGCCAGCAGTCTCCCGCCCAGGGGTATAACTGGAAACACCATATATTTT. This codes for CASSLPPRGITGNTIYF.